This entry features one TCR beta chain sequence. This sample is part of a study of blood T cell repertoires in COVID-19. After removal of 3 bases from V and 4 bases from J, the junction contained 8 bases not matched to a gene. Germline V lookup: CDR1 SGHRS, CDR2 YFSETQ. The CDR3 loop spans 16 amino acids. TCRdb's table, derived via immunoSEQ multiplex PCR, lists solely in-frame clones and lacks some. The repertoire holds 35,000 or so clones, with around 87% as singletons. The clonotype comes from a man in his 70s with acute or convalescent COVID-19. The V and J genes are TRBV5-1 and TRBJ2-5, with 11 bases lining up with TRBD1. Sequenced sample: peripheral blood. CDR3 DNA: TGCGCCAGCAGCTACATAGGCGGGACAGGGGGAGAGACCCAGTACTTC. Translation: CASSYIGGTGGETQYF.